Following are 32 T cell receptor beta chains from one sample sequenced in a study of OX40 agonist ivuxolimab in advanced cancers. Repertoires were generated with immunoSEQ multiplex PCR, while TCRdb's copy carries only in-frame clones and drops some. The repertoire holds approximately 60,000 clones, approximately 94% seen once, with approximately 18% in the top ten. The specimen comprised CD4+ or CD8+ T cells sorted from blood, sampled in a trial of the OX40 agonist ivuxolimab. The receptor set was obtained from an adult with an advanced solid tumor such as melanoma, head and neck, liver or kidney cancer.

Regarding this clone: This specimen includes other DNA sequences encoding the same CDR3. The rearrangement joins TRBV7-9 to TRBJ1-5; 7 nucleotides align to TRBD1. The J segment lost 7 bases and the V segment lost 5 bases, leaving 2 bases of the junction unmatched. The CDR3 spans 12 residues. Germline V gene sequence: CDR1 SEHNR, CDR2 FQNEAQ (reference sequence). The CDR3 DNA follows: TGTGCCAGCAGCCTAGGGGGCCAGCCCCAGCATTTT. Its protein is CASSLGGQPQHF. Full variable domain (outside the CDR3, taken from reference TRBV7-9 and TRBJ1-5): DTGVSQNPRHKITKRGQNVTFRCDPISEHNRLYWYRQTLGQGPEFLTYFQNEAQLEKSRLLSDRFSAERPKGSFSTLEIQRTEQGDSAMYLCASSLGGQPQHFGDGTRLSIL.

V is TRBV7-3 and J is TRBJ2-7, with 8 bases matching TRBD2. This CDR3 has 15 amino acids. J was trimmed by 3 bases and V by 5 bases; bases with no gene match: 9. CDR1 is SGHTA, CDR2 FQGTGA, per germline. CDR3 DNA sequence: TGTGCCAGCAGCCAATTCTCCGGGAGGGGCTACGAGCAGTACTTC. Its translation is CASSQFSGRGYEQYF.

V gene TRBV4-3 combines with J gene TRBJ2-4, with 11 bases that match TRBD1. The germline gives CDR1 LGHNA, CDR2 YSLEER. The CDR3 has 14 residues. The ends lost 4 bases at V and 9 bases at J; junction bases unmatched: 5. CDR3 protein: CASSPGQGEGIQYF. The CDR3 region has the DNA TGCGCCAGCAGCCCGGGACAGGGGGAAGGCATTCAGTACTTC.

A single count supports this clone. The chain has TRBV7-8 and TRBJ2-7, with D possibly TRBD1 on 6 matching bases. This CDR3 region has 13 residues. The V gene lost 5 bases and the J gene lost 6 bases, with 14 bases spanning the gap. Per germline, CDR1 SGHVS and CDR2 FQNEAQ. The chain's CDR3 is CASSPVSGVEQYF. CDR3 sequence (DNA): TGTGCCAGCAGCCCCGTCTCAGGGGTCGAGCAGTACTTC.

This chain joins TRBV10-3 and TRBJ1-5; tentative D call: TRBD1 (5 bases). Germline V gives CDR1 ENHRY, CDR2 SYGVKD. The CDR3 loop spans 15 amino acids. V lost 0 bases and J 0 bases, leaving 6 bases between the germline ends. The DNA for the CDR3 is TGTGCCATCAGTGAGTCAGGGGATAGCAATCAGCCCCAGCATTTT. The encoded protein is CAISESGDSNQPQHF.

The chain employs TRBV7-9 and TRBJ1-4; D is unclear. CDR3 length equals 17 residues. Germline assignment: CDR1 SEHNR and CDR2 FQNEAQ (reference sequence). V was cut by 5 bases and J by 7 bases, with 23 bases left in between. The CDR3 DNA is TGTGCCAGCAGCCCACCCTTGGTGGGGTCGGCTGGTGAAAAACTGTTTTTT. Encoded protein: CASSPPLVGSAGEKLFF.

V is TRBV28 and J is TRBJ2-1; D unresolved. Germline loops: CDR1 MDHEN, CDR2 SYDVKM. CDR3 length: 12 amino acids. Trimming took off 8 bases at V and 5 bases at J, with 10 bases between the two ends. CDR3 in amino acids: CASGENNNEQFF. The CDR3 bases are TGTGCCAGCGGGGAAAATAACAATGAGCAGTTCTTC.

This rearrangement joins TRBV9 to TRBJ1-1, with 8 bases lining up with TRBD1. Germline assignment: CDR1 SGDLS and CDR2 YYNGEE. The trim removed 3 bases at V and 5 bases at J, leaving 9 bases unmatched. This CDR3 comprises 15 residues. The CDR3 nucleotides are TGTGCCAGCAGCGCCGGGACAGGTTTTATTACTGAAGCTTTCTTT. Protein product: CASSAGTGFITEAFF. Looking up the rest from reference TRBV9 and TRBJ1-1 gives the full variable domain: DSGVTQTPKHLITATGQRVTLRCSPRSGDLSVYWYQQSLDQGLQFLIQYYNGEERAKGNILERFSAQQFPDLHSELNLSSLELGDSALYFCASSAGTGFITEAFFGQGTRLTVV.

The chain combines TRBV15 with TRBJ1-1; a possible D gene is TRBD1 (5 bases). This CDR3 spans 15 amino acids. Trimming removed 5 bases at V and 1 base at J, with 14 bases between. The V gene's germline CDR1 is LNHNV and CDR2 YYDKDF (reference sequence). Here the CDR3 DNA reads TGTGCCACCAGCTCCCAAACCGGACAGAACACTGAAGCTTTCTTT. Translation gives CATSSQTGQNTEAFF.

The CDR3: CASSPPGHRQYF. The CDR3 nucleotides read TGTGCCAGTAGTCCCCCGGGACATCGGCAGTATTTT. The chain is built from TRBV19 and TRBJ2-3, with D possibly matching TRBD1 (6 bases). Trimming cost V 5 bases and J 11 bases, with 14 bases left between them. CDR3 size: 12 residues. Germline CDR1 and CDR2: LNHDA and SQIVND (reference sequence).

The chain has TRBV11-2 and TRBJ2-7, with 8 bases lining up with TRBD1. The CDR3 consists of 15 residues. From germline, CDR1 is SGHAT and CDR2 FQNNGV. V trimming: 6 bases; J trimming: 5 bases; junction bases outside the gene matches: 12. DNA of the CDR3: TGTGCCAGCAGGTCCTGGACAGGGTCAGGCGACGAGCAGTACTTC. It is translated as CASRSWTGSGDEQYF.

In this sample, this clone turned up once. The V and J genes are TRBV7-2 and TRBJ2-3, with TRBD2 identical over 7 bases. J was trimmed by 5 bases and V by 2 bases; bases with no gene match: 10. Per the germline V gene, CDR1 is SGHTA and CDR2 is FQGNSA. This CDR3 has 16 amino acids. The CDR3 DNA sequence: TGTGCCAGCAGCTTATCAGTGGGAGGGCCGGGAGATACGCAGTATTTT. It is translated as CASSLSVGGPGDTQYF.

CDR3 protein: CASSGDPGDTVNTEAFF. The DNA of the CDR3 is TGTGCCAGCAGCGGTGATCCCGGGGACACGGTGAACACTGAAGCTTTCTTT. The rearrangement uses TRBV7-9 and TRBJ1-1; tentative D call: TRBD1 (6 bases). The CDR3 sequence is 17 residues long. V gave up 5 bases and J gave up 0 bases, with 19 bases separating them. The V gene's germline CDR1 is SEHNR and CDR2 FQNEAQ (reference sequence).

The CDR3 sequence is CASSVASTSGPRGQFF. CDR3 sequence (DNA): TGTGCCAGCAGCGTAGCGTCCACTAGCGGGCCAAGGGGGCAGTTCTTC. This chain connects TRBV9 to TRBJ2-1, with 9 bases matching TRBD2. This CDR3 has 16 amino acids. The germline V gene encodes CDR1 SGDLS and CDR2 YYNGEE. V lost 0 bases and J lost 12; bases outside the gene matches: 13.

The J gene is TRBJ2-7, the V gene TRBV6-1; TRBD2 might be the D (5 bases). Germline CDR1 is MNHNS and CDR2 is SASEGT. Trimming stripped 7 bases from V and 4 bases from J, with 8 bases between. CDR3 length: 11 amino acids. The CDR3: CASITGYEQYF. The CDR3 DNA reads TGTGCCAGCATAACGGGATACGAGCAGTACTTC.

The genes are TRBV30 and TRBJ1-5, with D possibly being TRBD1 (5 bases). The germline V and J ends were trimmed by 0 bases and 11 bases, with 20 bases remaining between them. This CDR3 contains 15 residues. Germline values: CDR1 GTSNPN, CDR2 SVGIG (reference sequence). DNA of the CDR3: TGTGCCTGGAGTGTACAAGCAGGGCCCCGCGTGGCCCAGCATTTT. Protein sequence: CAWSVQAGPRVAQHF.

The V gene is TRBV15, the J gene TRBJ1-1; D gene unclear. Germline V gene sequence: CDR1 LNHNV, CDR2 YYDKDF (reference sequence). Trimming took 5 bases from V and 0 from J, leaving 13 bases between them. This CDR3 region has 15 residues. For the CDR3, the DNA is TGTGCCACCAGCCGAGGACGGCACATGAACACTGAAGCTTTCTTT. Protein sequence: CATSRGRHMNTEAFF.

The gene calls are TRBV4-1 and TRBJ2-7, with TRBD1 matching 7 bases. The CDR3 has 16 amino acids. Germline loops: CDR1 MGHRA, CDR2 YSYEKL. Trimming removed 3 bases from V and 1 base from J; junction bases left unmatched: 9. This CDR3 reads CASSQYWTGMSYEQYF. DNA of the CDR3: TGCGCCAGCAGCCAGTATTGGACAGGAATGTCCTACGAGCAGTACTTC.

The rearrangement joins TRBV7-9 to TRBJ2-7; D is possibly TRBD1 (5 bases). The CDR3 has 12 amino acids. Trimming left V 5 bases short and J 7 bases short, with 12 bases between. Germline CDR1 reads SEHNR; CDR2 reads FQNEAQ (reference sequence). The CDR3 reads CASSPTGEEQYF. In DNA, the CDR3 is TGTGCCAGCAGCCCAACAGGCGAGGAGCAGTACTTC.

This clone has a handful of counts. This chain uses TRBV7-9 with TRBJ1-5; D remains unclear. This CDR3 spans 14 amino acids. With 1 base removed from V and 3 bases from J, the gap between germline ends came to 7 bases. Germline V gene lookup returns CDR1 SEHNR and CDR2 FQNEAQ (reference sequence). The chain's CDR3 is CASSLGPYNQPQHF. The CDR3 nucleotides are TGTGCCAGCAGCTTAGGTCCGTACAATCAGCCCCAGCATTTT.

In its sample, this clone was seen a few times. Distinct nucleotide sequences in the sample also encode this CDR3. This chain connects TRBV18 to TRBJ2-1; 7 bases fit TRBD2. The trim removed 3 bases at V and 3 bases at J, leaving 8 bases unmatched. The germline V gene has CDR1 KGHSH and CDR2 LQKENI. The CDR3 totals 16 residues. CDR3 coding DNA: TGTGCCAGCTCACCGGGGTATCGGGAGGACTACAATGAGCAGTTCTTC. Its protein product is CASSPGYREDYNEQFF.

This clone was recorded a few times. CDR3 nucleotide sequence: TGTGCCAGCAGCTCTTGGACGCTAGAGGGCCCTGGACATCTCAATGAGCAGTTCTTC. The encoded protein is CASSSWTLEGPGHLNEQFF. The chain employs TRBV5-6 and TRBJ2-1; either TRBD1 or TRBD2 may fit D (5 bases each). Trimming took 3 bases from V and 6 from J, leaving 28 bases between them. CDR1 and CDR2 (germline): SGHDT, YYEEEE. CDR3 size: 19 residues.

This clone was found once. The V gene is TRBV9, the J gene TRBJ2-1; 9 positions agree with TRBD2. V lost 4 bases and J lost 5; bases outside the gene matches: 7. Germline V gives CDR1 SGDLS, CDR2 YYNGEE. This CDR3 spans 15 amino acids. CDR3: CASSTWTSDNNEQFF. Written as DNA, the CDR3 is TGTGCCAGCAGCACCTGGACTAGCGACAACAATGAGCAGTTCTTC. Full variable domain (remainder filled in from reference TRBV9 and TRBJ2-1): DSGVTQTPKHLITATGQRVTLRCSPRSGDLSVYWYQQSLDQGLQFLIQYYNGEERAKGNILERFSAQQFPDLHSELNLSSLELGDSALYFCASSTWTSDNNEQFFGPGTRLTVL.

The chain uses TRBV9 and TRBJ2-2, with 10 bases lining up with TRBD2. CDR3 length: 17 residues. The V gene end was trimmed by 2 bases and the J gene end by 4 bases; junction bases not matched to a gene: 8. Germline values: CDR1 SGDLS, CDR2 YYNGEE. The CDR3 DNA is TGTGCCAGCAGCGTGGGGGTACTAGCGGGATTCACCGGGGAGCTGTTTTTT. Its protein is CASSVGVLAGFTGELFF.

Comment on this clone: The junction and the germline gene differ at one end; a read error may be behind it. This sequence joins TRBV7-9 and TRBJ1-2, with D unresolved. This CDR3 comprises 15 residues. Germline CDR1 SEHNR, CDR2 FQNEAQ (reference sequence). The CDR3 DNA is TGTGCCAGCAACCGAGCGCCCTGGATTAGCTATCGCTACACCTTC. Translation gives CASNRAPWISYRYTF. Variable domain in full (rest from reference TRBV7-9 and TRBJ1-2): DTGVSQNPRHKITKRGQNVTFRCDPISEHNRLYWYRQTLGQGPEFLTYFQNEAQLEKSRLLSDRFSAERPKGSFSTLEIQRTEQGDSAMYLCASNRAPWISYRYTFGSGTRLTVV.

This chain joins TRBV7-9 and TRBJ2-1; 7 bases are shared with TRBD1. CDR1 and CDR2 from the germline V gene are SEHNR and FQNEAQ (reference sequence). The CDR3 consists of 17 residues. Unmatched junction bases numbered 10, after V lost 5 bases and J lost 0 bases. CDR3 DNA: TGTGCCAGCAGCCTCCGGACAGGCCCAAGCTCCTACAATGAGCAGTTCTTC. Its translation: CASSLRTGPSSYNEQFF.

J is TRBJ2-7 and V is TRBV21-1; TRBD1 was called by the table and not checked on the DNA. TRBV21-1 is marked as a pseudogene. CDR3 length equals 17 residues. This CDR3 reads CASSKGPGQGGNHEQYF. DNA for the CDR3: TGTGCCAGCAGCAAAGGGCCGGGACAGGGAGGGAATCACGAGCAGTACTTC.

CDR3 loop: CASSGPGQSQETQYF. The CDR3 DNA reads TGTGCCAGCAGCGGTCCGGGACAGTCACAAGAGACCCAGTACTTC. The rearrangement links TRBV28 to TRBJ2-5, with 7 bases aligning to TRBD1. Per the germline V gene, CDR1 is MDHEN and CDR2 is SYDVKM. After removal of 6 bases from V and 2 bases from J, the junction contained 9 bases not matched to a gene. The CDR3 is 15 residues long.

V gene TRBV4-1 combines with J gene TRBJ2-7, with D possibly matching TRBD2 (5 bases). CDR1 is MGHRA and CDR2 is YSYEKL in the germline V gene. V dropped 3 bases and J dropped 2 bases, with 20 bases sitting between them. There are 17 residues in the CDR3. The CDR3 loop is CASSHDKLSTGTYEQYF. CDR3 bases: TGCGCCAGCAGCCACGATAAATTGTCGACCGGGACCTACGAGCAGTACTTC.

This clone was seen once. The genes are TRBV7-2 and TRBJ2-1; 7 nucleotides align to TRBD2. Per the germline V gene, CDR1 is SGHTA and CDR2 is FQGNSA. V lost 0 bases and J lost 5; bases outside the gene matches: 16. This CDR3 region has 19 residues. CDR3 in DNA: TGTGCCAGCAGCTTAGCTGGTTTATTAAGTGCTAGCGGCCACAATGAGCAGTTCTTC. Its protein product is CASSLAGLLSASGHNEQFF.

The chain's CDR3 is CAWTGGLDNEQFF. The DNA of the CDR3 is TGTGCCTGGACGGGAGGATTGGACAATGAGCAGTTCTTC. The rearrangement uses TRBV30 and TRBJ2-1; TRBD2 matches 7 bases. The CDR3 sequence is 13 residues long. The ends lost 4 bases at V and 5 bases at J; junction bases unmatched: 5. The V gene's germline CDR1 is GTSNPN and CDR2 SVGIG (reference sequence).

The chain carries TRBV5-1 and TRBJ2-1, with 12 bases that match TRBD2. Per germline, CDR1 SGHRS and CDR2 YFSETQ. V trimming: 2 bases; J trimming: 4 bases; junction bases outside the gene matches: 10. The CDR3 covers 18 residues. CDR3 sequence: CASSFTRLAGVQYNEQFF. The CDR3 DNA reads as TGCGCCAGCAGCTTTACGAGACTAGCGGGAGTTCAATACAATGAGCAGTTCTTC.